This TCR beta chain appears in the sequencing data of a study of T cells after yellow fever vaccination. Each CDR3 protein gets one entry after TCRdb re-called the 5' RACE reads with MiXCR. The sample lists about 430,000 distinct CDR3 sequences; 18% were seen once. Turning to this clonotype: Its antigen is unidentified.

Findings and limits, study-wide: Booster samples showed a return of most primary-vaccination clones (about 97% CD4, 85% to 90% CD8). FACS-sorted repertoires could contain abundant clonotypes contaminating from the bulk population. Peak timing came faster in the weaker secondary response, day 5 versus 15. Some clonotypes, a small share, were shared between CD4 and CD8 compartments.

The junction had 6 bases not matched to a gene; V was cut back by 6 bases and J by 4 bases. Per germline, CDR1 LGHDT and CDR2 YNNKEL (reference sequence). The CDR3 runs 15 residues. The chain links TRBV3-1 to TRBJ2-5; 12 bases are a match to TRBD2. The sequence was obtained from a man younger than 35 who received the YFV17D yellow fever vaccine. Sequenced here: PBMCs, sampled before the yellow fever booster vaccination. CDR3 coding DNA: TGTGCCAGCAGACCTAGCGGGGGGGCCGGAGAGACCCAGTACTTC. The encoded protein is CASRPSGGAGETQYF.